The clone carrying this T cell receptor (beta chain) was counted many times. The antigen is undetermined. CDR1 is SGHRS, CDR2 YFSETQ, per germline. V lost 4 bases, J lost 1 base, and 4 bases stayed unmatched. The CDR3 has 14 amino acids. Time point of the sample: newly diagnosed GD, antithyroid drugs for less than 3 months. Extracted PBMC RNA gave rise to the TCR library. With iRepertoire HTBI primers and Arm-PCR of CDR3 regions, TCR beta libraries were built. TCRdb redid the calling of the multiplex PCR reads with MiXCR, one entry per CDR3 protein. The repertoire holds 550,000 or so distinct CDR3 sequences, with about 12% as singletons. The data are from a study of regulatory T cells in long-lasting Graves disease. Study-wide findings and caveats: Persistent disease exhibited a predilection for TRBV28, TRBJ1-2 and TRBJ2-5.

The same specimen was also included in a second study, on T cells in Graves' hyperthyroidism and ophthalmopathy. That source reports: A patient was excluded if there was uncontrolled infection, other autoimmune disease, pregnancy or lactation.

The chain recombines TRBV5-1 with TRBJ1-1; 7 nucleotides agree with TRBD1. This TCR was sampled from a woman aged 25 to 39 with Graves disease. Source: peripheral blood mononuclear cells (PBMCs), taken at new diagnosis, from a patient treated with antithyroid drugs. In DNA, the CDR3 is TGCGCCAGCAGCATCAGGGGGGGGAACACTGAAGCTTTCTTT. Residues: CASSIRGGNTEAFF.